The sequence of this TCR beta chain was determined in a study of T-cell reconstitution after alpha-beta-depleted transplantation in children. Study findings and constraints: There were some patients whose high TCRbeta diversity at day 60 came from surviving recipient T cells and thymic progenitors. Reportedly, roughly two months post-transplant, alpha-beta T cells arose from several hundred expanded graft clones. One year post-transplant, T-cell counts and diversity were largely derived from T cells produced anew.

Library preparation (for TCRbeta) was performed with unique molecular identifiers. TCRdb called the PCR reads again in MiXCR, with one record for every CDR3 protein. The sample includes 550,000 to 800,000 distinct CDR3 sequences, around 13% seen only once; the top ten take around 0.8%. This CDR3 is 16 amino acids long. The ends lost 10 bases at V and 0 bases at J; junction bases unmatched: 9. CDR1 and CDR2 (germline): ENHRY, SYGVKD. This clonotype was counted many times. Its target is unknown. Here the sequenced sample was PBMCs, taken before TCRalphabeta/CD19-depleted stem cell transplant. The sequence derives from a girl aged 2-15 years with congenital amegakaryocytic thrombocytopenia, due to receive a stem cell transplant. V and J are TRBV10-3 and TRBJ2-1; TRBD2 agrees at 10 bases. This CDR3 reads CATVAGGDSSYNEQFF. The CDR3 coding sequence is TGTGCCACCGTAGCGGGAGGTGATAGCTCCTACAATGAGCAGTTCTTC.